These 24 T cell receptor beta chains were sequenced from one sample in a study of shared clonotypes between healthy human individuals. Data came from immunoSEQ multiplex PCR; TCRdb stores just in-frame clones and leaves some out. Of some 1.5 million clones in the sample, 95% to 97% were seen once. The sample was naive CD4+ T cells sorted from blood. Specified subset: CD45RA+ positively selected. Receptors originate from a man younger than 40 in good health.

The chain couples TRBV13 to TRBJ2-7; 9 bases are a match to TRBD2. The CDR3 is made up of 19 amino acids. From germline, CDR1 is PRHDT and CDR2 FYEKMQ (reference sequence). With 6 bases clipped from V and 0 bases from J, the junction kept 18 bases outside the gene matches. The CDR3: CASSYLAGPSRRSSYEQYF. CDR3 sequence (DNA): TGTGCCAGCAGTTACCTAGCGGGACCTAGTAGGAGGAGCTCCTACGAGCAGTACTTC.

This CDR3 reads CASSPGTGAIGELFF. The CDR3 DNA reads TGTGCCAGCAGCCCCGGGACAGGGGCCATCGGGGAGCTGTTTTTT. The V and J genes are TRBV14 and TRBJ2-2; TRBD1 matches at 10 bases. Looked up from germline, CDR1 is SGHDN and CDR2 is FVKESK. The CDR3 is 15 residues long. Trimming at V came to 4 bases and at J to 7 bases, leaving 6 bases not matched to a gene.

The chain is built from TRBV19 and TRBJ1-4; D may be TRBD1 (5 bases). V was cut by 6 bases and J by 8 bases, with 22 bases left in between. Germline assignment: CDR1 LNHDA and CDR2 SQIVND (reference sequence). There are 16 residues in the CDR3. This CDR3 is CASSPLDWGLEEKLFF. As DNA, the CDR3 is TGTGCCAGTAGCCCTCTTGATTGGGGGTTAGAGGAAAAACTGTTTTTT.

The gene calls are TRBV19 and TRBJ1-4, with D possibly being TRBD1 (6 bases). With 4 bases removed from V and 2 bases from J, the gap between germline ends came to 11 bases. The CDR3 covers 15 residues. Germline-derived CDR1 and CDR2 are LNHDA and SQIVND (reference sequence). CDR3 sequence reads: CASSRRQATNEKLFF. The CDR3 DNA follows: TGTGCCAGTAGTAGAAGACAGGCTACTAATGAAAAACTGTTTTTT.

For the CDR3, the DNA is TGTGCCAGCAATGCCGGCGGTGAAAAACTGTTTTTT. Translated: CASNAGGEKLFF. V usage is TRBV2 and J usage is TRBJ1-4; D remains unclear. CDR1 and CDR2 (germline): SNHLY, FYNNEI. The CDR3 extends over 12 amino acids. The germline V and J ends were trimmed by 7 bases and 7 bases, with 10 bases remaining between them.

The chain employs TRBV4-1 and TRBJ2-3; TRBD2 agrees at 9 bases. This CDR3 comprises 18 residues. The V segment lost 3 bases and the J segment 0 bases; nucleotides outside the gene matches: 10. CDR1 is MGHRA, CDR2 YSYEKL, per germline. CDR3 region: CASSQGLLTSGSTDTQYF. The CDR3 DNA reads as TGCGCCAGCAGCCAGGGATTACTGACTAGCGGAAGCACAGATACGCAGTATTTT.

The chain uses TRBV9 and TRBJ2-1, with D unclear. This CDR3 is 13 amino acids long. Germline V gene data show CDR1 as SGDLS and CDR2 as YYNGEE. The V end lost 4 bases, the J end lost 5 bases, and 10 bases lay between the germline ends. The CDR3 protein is CASSPDLHNEQFF. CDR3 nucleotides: TGTGCCAGCAGCCCGGACCTCCACAATGAGCAGTTCTTC.

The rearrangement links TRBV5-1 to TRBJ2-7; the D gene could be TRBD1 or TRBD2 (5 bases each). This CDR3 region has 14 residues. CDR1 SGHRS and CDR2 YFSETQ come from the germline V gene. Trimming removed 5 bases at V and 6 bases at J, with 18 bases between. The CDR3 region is CASRQDGVTSEQYF. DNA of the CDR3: TGCGCCAGCAGACAGGACGGGGTAACGTCCGAGCAGTACTTC.

This chain's CDR3 is CASSPRQGSPEAFF. The DNA for the CDR3 is TGTGCCAGCAGTCCCCGACAGGGTTCGCCTGAAGCTTTCTTT. This chain uses TRBV27 with TRBJ1-1; TRBD1 matches 7 bases. From germline, CDR1 is MNHEY and CDR2 SMNVEV (reference sequence). V lost 5 bases and J lost 6; bases outside the gene matches: 9. The CDR3 extends over 14 amino acids.

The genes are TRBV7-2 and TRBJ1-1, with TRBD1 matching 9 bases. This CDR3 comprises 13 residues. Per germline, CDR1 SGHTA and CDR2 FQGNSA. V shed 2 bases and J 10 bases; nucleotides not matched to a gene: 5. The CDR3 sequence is CASSLKRGQGAFF. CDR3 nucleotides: TGTGCCAGCAGCTTAAAGCGGGGACAGGGAGCTTTCTTT.

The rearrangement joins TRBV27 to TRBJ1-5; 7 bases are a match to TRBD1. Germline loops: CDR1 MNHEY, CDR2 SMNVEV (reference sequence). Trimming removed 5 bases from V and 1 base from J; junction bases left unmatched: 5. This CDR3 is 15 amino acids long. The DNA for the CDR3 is TGTGCCAGCAGTCCCAGACAGGGAAGCAATCAGCCCCAGCATTTT. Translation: CASSPRQGSNQPQHF.

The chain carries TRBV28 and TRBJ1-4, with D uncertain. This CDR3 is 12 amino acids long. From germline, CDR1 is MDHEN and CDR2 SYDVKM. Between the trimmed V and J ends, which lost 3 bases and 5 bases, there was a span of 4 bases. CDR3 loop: CASSLWNEKLFF. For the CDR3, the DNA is TGTGCCAGCAGTTTGTGGAATGAAAAACTGTTTTTT.

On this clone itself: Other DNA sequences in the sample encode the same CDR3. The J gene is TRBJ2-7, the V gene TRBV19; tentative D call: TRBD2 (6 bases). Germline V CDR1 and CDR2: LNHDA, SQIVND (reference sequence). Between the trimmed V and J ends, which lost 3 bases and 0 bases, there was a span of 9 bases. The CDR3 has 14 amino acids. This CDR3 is CASSIGGTSYEQYF. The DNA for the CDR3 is TGTGCCAGTAGTATTGGCGGGACCTCCTACGAGCAGTACTTC.

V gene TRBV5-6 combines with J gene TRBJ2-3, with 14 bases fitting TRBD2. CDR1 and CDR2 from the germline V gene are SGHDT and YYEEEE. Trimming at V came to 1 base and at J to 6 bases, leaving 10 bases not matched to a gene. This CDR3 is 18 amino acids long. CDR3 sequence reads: CASSLPGTSGRVADTQYF. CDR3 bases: TGTGCCAGCAGCTTGCCCGGGACTAGCGGGAGAGTAGCGGATACGCAGTATTTT.

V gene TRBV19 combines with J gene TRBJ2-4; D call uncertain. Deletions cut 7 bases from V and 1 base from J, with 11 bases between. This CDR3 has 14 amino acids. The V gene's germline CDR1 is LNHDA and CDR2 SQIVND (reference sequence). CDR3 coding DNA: TGTGCCAGTATCCAGTCTGGGGCCAAAAACATTCAGTACTTC. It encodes CASIQSGAKNIQYF.

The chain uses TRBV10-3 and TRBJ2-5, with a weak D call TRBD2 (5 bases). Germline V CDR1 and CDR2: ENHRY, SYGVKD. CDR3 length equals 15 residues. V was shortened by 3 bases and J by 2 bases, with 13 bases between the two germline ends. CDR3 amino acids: CAISEGSRGQETQYF. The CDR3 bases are TGTGCCATCAGTGAAGGTAGCCGGGGACAAGAGACCCAGTACTTC.

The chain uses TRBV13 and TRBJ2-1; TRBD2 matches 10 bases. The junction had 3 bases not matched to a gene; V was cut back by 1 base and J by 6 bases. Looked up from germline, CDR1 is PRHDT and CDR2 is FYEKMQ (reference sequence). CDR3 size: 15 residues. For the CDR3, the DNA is TGTGCCAGCAGCTTAGTAGCGGGAGGTCGCAATGAGCAGTTCTTC. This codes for CASSLVAGGRNEQFF.

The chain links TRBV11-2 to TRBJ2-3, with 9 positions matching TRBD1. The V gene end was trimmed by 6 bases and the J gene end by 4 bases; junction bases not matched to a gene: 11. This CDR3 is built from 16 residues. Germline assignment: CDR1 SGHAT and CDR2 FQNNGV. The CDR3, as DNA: TGTGCCAGCAGTATACGATGGAACAGGGGGCCAGATACGCAGTATTTT. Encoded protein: CASSIRWNRGPDTQYF.

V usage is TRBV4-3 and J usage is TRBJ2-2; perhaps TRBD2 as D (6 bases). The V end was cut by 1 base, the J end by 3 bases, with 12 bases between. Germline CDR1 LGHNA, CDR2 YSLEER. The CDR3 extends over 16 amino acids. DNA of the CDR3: TGCGCCAGCAGCCAAGTACGGGGGACTGACACCGGGGAGCTGTTTTTT. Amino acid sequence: CASSQVRGTDTGELFF.

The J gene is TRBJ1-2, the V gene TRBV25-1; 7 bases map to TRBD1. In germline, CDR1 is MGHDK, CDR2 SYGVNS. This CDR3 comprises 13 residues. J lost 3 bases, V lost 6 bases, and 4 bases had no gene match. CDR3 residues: CASRATGDYGYTF. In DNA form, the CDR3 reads TGTGCCAGCAGAGCCACAGGGGACTATGGCTACACCTTC.

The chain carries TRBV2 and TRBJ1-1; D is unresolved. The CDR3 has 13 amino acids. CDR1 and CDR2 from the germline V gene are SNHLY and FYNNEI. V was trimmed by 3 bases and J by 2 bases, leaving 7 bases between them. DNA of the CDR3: TGTGCCAGCAGTGAGACGGCTAACACTGAAGCTTTCTTT. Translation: CASSETANTEAFF. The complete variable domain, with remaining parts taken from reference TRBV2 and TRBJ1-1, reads EPEVTQTPSHQVTQMGQEVILRCVPISNHLYFYWYRQILGQKVEFLVSFYNNEISEKSEIFDDQFSVERPDGSNFTLKIRSTKLEDSAMYFCASSETANTEAFFGQGTRLTVV.

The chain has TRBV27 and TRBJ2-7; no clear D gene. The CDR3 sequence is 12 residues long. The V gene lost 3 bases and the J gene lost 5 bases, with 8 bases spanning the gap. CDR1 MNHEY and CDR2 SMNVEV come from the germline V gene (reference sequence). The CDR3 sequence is CASSFLQNEQYF. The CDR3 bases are TGTGCCAGCAGTTTTTTACAGAACGAGCAGTACTTC.

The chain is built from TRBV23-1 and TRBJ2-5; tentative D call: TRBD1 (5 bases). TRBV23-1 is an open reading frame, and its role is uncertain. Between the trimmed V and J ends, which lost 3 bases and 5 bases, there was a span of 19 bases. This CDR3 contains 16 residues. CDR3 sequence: CASSQADKLSKETQYF. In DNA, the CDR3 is TGCGCCAGCAGTCAGGCGGACAAACTTTCGAAGGAGACCCAGTACTTC.

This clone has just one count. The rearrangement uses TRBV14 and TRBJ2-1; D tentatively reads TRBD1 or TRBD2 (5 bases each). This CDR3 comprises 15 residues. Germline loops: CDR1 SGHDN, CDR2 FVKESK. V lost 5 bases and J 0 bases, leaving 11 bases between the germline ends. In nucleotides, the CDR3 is TGTGCCAGCAGCTCACGGGGCCCCTCCTACAATGAGCAGTTCTTC. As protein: CASSSRGPSYNEQFF.